Following are 26 T cell receptor beta chains from one sample sequenced in a study of CD8+ T cells in alopecia areata. The sequencing template was cDNA reverse transcribed from extracted RNA. Repertoires were generated with immunoSEQ multiplex PCR, while TCRdb's copy carries only in-frame clones and drops some. This table holds 100,000 to 150,000 clones, approximately 48% found once. This material consisted of CD8+ T cells sorted from blood, taken at week 0. The receptors derive from a human donor with alopecia areata.

The chain combines TRBV5-1 with TRBJ1-1; D remains unclear. Germline V gene data show CDR1 as SGHRS and CDR2 as YFSETQ. V lost 2 bases, J lost 4 bases, and 12 bases lay in between. The CDR3 is 14 residues long. CDR3 nucleotides: TGCGCCAGCAGCTTCCGTGGATTGGGCACTGAAGCTTTCTTT. Translating gives CASSFRGLGTEAFF.

The CDR3 DNA follows: TGTGCCAGGGGAGGGAGAACCGGGGAGCTGTTTTTT. Translating it yields CARGGRTGELFF. This chain uses TRBV2 with TRBJ2-2; 7 bases agree with TRBD2. The CDR3 is made up of 12 amino acids. From germline, CDR1 is SNHLY and CDR2 FYNNEI. Trimming cost V 9 bases and J 5 bases; bases outside gene matches: 3.

This chain uses TRBV7-8 with TRBJ2-5; D is ambiguous. Looked up from germline, CDR1 is SGHVS and CDR2 is FQNEAQ. This CDR3 is built from 10 residues. The ends were cut back, 8 bases at V and 2 bases at J, with 3 bases in the middle. CDR3 nucleotide sequence: TGTGCCAGCCAGCAAGAGACCCAGTACTTC. As protein: CASQQETQYF.

In its sample, this clone was seen once. The J gene is TRBJ1-2, the V gene TRBV29-1, with a weak D call TRBD1 (6 bases). Per germline, CDR1 SQVTM and CDR2 ANQGSEA. The V end lost 6 bases, the J end lost 1 base, and 15 bases lay between the germline ends. CDR3 size: 14 residues. Here the CDR3 DNA reads TGCAGCGTGGGCCCGGCAGGGGATAACTATGGCTACACCTTC. The encoded protein is CSVGPAGDNYGYTF.

This chain connects TRBV10-3 to TRBJ2-7, with TRBD1 matching 9 bases. V shed 3 bases and J 5 bases; nucleotides not matched to a gene: 5. The CDR3 contains 14 residues. CDR1 is ENHRY and CDR2 is SYGVKD in the germline V gene. Here the CDR3 reads CAISEYRGRDEQYF. The CDR3 DNA sequence: TGTGCCATCAGTGAATACAGGGGGCGCGACGAGCAGTACTTC.

This clone was counted only a few times. Written as DNA, the CDR3 is TGCAGCGTTGAGGACGGCTATAACTATGGCTACACCTTC. Translating gives CSVEDGYNYGYTF. The J gene is TRBJ1-2, the V gene TRBV29-1; D remains ambiguous. Germline V gene data show CDR1 as SQVTM and CDR2 as ANQGSEA. The germline V and J ends were trimmed by 3 bases and 1 base, with 9 bases remaining between them. There are 13 residues in the CDR3.

The chain couples TRBV6-5 to TRBJ2-1; no reliable D call. CDR3 length: 12 residues. Germline CDR1 is MNHEY and CDR2 is SVGAGI. V was cut by 2 bases and J by 10 bases, with 9 bases left in between. The CDR3 bases are TGTGCCAGCAGTTACGGGGATAGGGAGCAGTTCTTC. Protein: CASSYGDREQFF.

DNA of the CDR3: TGTGCCAGCTGGGACAGGGGCCAGCCCCAGCATTTT. Its translation is CASWDRGQPQHF. The genes are TRBV2 and TRBJ1-5, with TRBD1 matching 10 bases. V dropped 8 bases and J dropped 7; count of bases not matched to a gene: 2. The germline V gene encodes CDR1 SNHLY and CDR2 FYNNEI. The length of the CDR3 is 12 residues.

The chain links TRBV29-1 to TRBJ2-3, with 8 bases that match TRBD2. Trimming removed 4 bases from V and 1 base from J; junction bases left unmatched: 10. CDR1 and CDR2 from the germline V gene are SQVTM and ANQGSEA. The CDR3 is made up of 16 amino acids. Here the CDR3 reads CSVVGGAIPRTDTQYF. CDR3 coding DNA: TGCAGCGTTGTCGGGGGGGCCATCCCCCGCACAGATACGCAGTATTTT.

J is TRBJ1-1 and V is TRBV7-8, with unresolved D. The CDR3 is 17 amino acids. The germline V gene has CDR1 SGHVS and CDR2 FQNEAQ. The V and J ends lost 5 bases and 0 bases respectively, with 19 bases between them. CDR3 protein: CASSPILGGSVNTEAFF. The CDR3 region has the DNA TGTGCCAGCAGCCCAATATTGGGAGGGTCGGTGAACACTGAAGCTTTCTTT.

This clone has ten or more counts. The chain uses TRBV30 and TRBJ2-2; D gene ambiguous. V was clipped by 0 bases and J by 9 bases, with 5 bases between them. The length of the CDR3 is 11 residues. Germline lookup yields CDR1 GTSNPN and CDR2 SVGIG (reference sequence). The DNA of the CDR3 is TGTGCCTGGAGTGTAGAACGGGAGCTGTTTTTT. Protein sequence: CAWSVERELFF.

The chain combines TRBV13 with TRBJ1-2, with D unresolved. CDR3 length: 13 amino acids. From germline, CDR1 is PRHDT and CDR2 FYEKMQ (reference sequence). The V gene lost 0 bases and the J gene lost 7 bases, with 9 bases spanning the gap. The CDR3 bases are TGTGCCAGCAGCTTAGGCCTGGAGGGTGGCTACACCTTC. This translates into CASSLGLEGGYTF.

In nucleotides, the CDR3 is TGTGCCAGCAGTTTATTGGACAGGGGCACCGGGGAGCTGTTTTTT. It translates to CASSLLDRGTGELFF. The V call is TRBV27, the J call TRBJ2-2; 9 nucleotides align to TRBD1. V was pared by 1 base and J by 4 bases, with 1 base of the junction left unmatched. CDR1 MNHEY and CDR2 SMNVEV come from the germline V gene (reference sequence). This CDR3 is 15 amino acids long.

The chain couples TRBV4-3 to TRBJ1-6, with a possible D match to TRBD1 (6 bases). Per the germline V gene, CDR1 is LGHNA and CDR2 is YSLEER. This CDR3 has 15 residues. Trimming took 2 bases from V and 7 from J, leaving 12 bases between them. The CDR3 bases are TGCGCCAGCAGCCAACACAGGGTAGCCAATTCACCCCTCCACTTT. It is translated as CASSQHRVANSPLHF.

V and J are TRBV7-9 and TRBJ2-2, with unresolved D. The CDR3 contains 15 residues. CDR1 SEHNR and CDR2 FQNEAQ come from the germline V gene (reference sequence). V lost 1 base, J lost 4 bases, and 10 bases lay in between. CDR3 coding DNA: TGTGCCAGCAGCTTAGTTGTCCGAATCACCGGGGAGCTGTTTTTT. Translating it yields CASSLVVRITGELFF. The full variable domain, in which reference TRBV7-9 and TRBJ2-2 provide the parts outside the CDR3, is DTGVSQNPRHKITKRGQNVTFRCDPISEHNRLYWYRQTLGQGPEFLTYFQNEAQLEKSRLLSDRFSAERPKGSFSTLEIQRTEQGDSAMYLCASSLVVRITGELFFGEGSRLTVL.

The J gene is TRBJ2-1, the V gene TRBV13; possible D gene TRBD2, 5 bases. The CDR3 extends over 13 amino acids. Trimming shortened V by 5 bases and J by 8 bases, and 13 bases separated the two germline ends. Per germline, CDR1 PRHDT and CDR2 FYEKMQ (reference sequence). The CDR3 nucleotides read TGTGCCAGCAGCCTACCTAGCTCCGATGAGCAGTTCTTC. It yields the protein CASSLPSSDEQFF.

The V and J genes are TRBV30 and TRBJ2-3, with 10 positions matching TRBD2. The V and J ends lost 2 bases and 6 bases, in that order; junction bases with no gene match: 5. This CDR3 spans 14 amino acids. CDR1 and CDR2 (germline): GTSNPN, SVGIG (reference sequence). The CDR3 sequence is CAWSLGTSVDTQYF. DNA of the CDR3: TGTGCCTGGAGTCTGGGGACTAGCGTGGATACGCAGTATTTT.

The chain joins TRBV27 to TRBJ1-1, with 7 bases fitting TRBD1. The germline V gene encodes CDR1 MNHEY and CDR2 SMNVEV (reference sequence). Trimming at V came to 6 bases and at J to 1 base, leaving 2 bases not matched to a gene. The length of the CDR3 is 13 residues. DNA of the CDR3: TGTGCCAGCAGGCGGGACAGGAACACTGAAGCTTTCTTT. This codes for CASRRDRNTEAFF.

The CDR3 is CASRPDSPYGYTF. The CDR3 DNA follows: TGTGCCAGCAGACCAGACAGCCCCTATGGCTACACCTTC. The chain links TRBV6-5 to TRBJ1-2, with D perhaps TRBD1 (5 bases). There are 13 residues in the CDR3. Germline values: CDR1 MNHEY, CDR2 SVGAGI. Between the trimmed V and J ends, which lost 6 bases and 4 bases, there was a span of 12 bases.

The chain is built from TRBV7-8 and TRBJ2-7, with D unclear. V dropped 1 base and J dropped 4 bases, with 17 bases sitting between them. Germline CDR1 SGHVS, CDR2 FQNEAQ. CDR3 length: 16 amino acids. CDR3 nucleotide sequence: TGTGCCAGCAGCTTAGTACGATCGGGTAGCATTTACGAGCAGTACTTC. It specifies CASSLVRSGSIYEQYF. Supplemented by reference TRBV7-8 and TRBJ2-7, the full variable domain reads GAGVSQSPRYKVAKRGQDVALRCDPISGHVSLFWYQQALGQGPEFLTYFQNEAQLDKSGLPSDRFFAERPEGSVSTLKIQRTQQEDSAVYLCASSLVRSGSIYEQYFGPGTRLTVT.

The chain couples TRBV11-2 to TRBJ2-3; TRBD2 agrees at 10 bases. The V gene's germline CDR1 is SGHAT and CDR2 FQNNGV. Trimming removed 5 bases from V and 1 base from J; junction bases left unmatched: 6. CDR3 length: 16 amino acids. The CDR3 sequence: CASSQDLAGGTDTQYF. Written as DNA, the CDR3 is TGTGCCAGCAGCCAAGATCTAGCGGGGGGCACAGATACGCAGTATTTT.

The gene calls are TRBV11-2 and TRBJ2-3, with a weak D call TRBD2 (5 bases). The CDR3 totals 12 residues. With 10 bases removed from V and 4 bases from J, the gap between germline ends came to 12 bases. In germline, CDR1 is SGHAT, CDR2 FQNNGV. For the CDR3, the DNA is TGTGCCACCGGACTCCCTCCAGATACGCAGTATTTT. It yields the protein CATGLPPDTQYF.

The chain recombines TRBV10-3 with TRBJ1-5; tentative D call: TRBD1 (5 bases). The CDR3 sequence is 15 residues long. Germline CDR1 is ENHRY and CDR2 is SYGVKD. V was trimmed by 0 bases and J by 7 bases, leaving 13 bases between them. The CDR3 sequence is CAISESGVPPQPQHF. The CDR3 nucleotides read TGTGCCATCAGTGAGTCGGGGGTACCCCCCCAGCCCCAGCATTTT.

The genes are TRBV11-2 and TRBJ2-7; possibly TRBD2 for D (5 bases). V lost 4 bases and J lost 1, with 8 bases in between. CDR1 and CDR2 (germline): SGHAT, FQNNGV. The CDR3 has 13 amino acids. CDR3 nucleotides: TGTGCCAGCAGCTCCGGACTTTCCTACGAGCAGTACTTC. It translates to CASSSGLSYEQYF. The full variable domain, rest sourced from reference TRBV11-2 and TRBJ2-7, is EAGVAQSPRYKIIEKRQSVAFWCNPISGHATLYWYQQILGQGPKLLIQFQNNGVVDDSQLPKDRFSAERLKGVDSTLKIQPAKLEDSAVYLCASSSGLSYEQYFGPGTRLTVT.

V is TRBV29-1 and J is TRBJ2-1; 7 bases match TRBD2. J lost 12 bases, V lost 5 bases, and 19 bases had no gene match. Germline V gene lookup returns CDR1 SQVTM and CDR2 ANQGSEA. The CDR3 contains 15 residues. CDR3 nucleotides: TGCAGCGTTCATGGACTAGGCGGCAAACCGGGTGGGCAGTTCTTC. Protein: CSVHGLGGKPGGQFF.

The chain couples TRBV14 to TRBJ1-1, with D possibly being TRBD1 (5 bases). This CDR3 region has 19 residues. Between the trimmed V and J ends, which lost 0 bases and 0 bases, there was a span of 20 bases. CDR1 and CDR2 from the germline V gene are SGHDN and FVKESK. CDR3 residues: CASSQDHSPEWGVNTEAFF. The CDR3 region has the DNA TGTGCCAGCAGCCAAGATCACTCGCCCGAATGGGGCGTGAACACTGAAGCTTTCTTT.